A single sample gave rise to the 2 T cell receptor beta chains below, sequenced in a study of technical replicates of blood from several donors. Clones were read by immunoSEQ multiplex PCR, and TCRdb kept only the in-frame ones, dropping some. This sample has approximately 51,000 clones, with about 94% found just once. Specimen: PBMCs. Receptor source: a human donor in good health. Some clones in this sample may be carry-over from other donors' samples.

The chain employs TRBV19 and TRBJ2-4; TRBD2 matches at 11 bases. CDR3 length: 17 amino acids. In germline, CDR1 is LNHDA, CDR2 SQIVND (reference sequence). The ends lost 8 bases at V and 0 bases at J; junction bases unmatched: 9. Here the CDR3 reads CASVGLAGGLAKNIQYF. In DNA form, the CDR3 reads TGTGCCAGTGTAGGGCTAGCGGGAGGCCTAGCCAAAAACATTCAGTACTTC.

The chain links TRBV5-8 to TRBJ1-6; 9 bases are shared with TRBD1. Germline-derived CDR1 and CDR2 are SGHTS and YDEGEE. The CDR3 sequence is 17 residues long. V lost 2 bases and J lost 10; bases outside the gene matches: 13. As DNA, the CDR3 is TGTGCCAGCAGCTTCGATCCCGGGACAGGGTTGGGATCACCCCTCCACTTT. This translates into CASSFDPGTGLGSPLHF. Variable domain in full (rest from reference TRBV5-8 and TRBJ1-6): EAGVTQSPTHLIKTRGQQATLRCSPISGHTSVYWYQQALGLGLQFLLWYDEGEERNRGNFPPRFSGRQFPNYSSELNVNALELEDSALYLCASSFDPGTGLGSPLHFGNGTRLTVT.